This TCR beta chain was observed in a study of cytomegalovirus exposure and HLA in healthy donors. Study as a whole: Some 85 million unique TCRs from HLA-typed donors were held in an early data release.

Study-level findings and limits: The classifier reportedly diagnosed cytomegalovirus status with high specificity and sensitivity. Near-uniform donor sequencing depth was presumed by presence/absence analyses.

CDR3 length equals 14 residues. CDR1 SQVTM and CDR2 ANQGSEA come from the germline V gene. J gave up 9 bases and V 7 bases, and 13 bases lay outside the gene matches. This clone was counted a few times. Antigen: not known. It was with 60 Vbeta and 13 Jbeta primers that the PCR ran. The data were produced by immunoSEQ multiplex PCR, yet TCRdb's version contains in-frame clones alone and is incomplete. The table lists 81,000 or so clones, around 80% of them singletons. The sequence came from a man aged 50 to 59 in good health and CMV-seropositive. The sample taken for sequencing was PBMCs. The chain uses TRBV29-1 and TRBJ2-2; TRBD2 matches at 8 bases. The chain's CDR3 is CSANPGGESRELFF. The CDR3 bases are TGCAGCGCAAACCCCGGGGGGGAGAGCCGGGAGCTGTTTTTT.